This T cell receptor beta chain came from a study of sequential checkpoint blockade in melanoma (dated by TCRdb to about 2019). Turning to the overall study: Patients were assigned by 1:1 randomization to either first-line nivolumab followed by ipilimumab (arm A) or ipilimumab followed by nivolumab (arm B). Maintenance nivolumab came after each of the two trial sequences. DNA from more than 75 melanoma tumor samples collected before treatment underwent TCRbeta immunosequencing. For 20 to 25 patients, matched tumor biopsies were obtained before treatment and at week 13, following single-agent nivolumab (arm A) or ipilimumab (arm B). The same lesion was the source of roughly 81% of the matched pre- and post-treatment tumor biopsy pairs.

Results and caveats for the whole study, not just this receptor: Clinical benefit was about 30 times more likely to be achieved by patients whose tumor T-cell fraction and clonality increased by week 13. The response-prediction model combining TCR metrics and mutation burden needs validation in larger, independent patient cohorts. PD-L1 staining and CD8+ T-cell counts correlated with tumor T-cell fraction and clonality, whereas mutational load did not. Small sample sizes and reduced statistical power limited the within-arm analyses of tumor T-cell fraction. Among patients in the nivolumab-first arm (arm A), tumor TIL clonality before treatment was associated with response (P = .04).

TCRbeta CDR3 regions were immunosequenced from genomic DNA with the immunoSEQ Assay. Genomic DNA was amplified by bias-controlled multiplex PCR before high-throughput sequencing. The authors' analysis ran thus. To quantify the absolute abundance of each unique TCRbeta CDR3 region, the sequences were collapsed and filtered. Clonality, defined as 1 minus Pielou's evenness, was calculated using only productive rearrangements. Tumor T-cell fraction was computed by normalizing TCRbeta template counts to usable DNA, estimated from several housekeeping genes. A previously published method was used to identify clones whose frequencies were significantly greater in on-treatment samples than in baseline samples. This is the immuneACCESS table as TCRdb keeps it, with only in-frame sequences that have V and J called. A part of the clones is gone; compared with another copy, unresolved V genes explain less than half, and the rest is unexplained. V and J calls and clone size come straight from that table; D and trimming were deduced from the DNA. The sample table contains some 2,900 clones; only one count was recorded for approximately 23% of them. 11% of the sample rests with the top ten.

The CDR3 goes from the cysteine to the phenylalanine over 15 residues. Just the 45-base CDR3 DNA is kept, in frame starting at base 1. The treatment or condition label, as the study defines it: randomized to nivolumab then ipilimumab (arm A) or the reverse (arm B). None of the patients in the trial had previously been given DNA-damaging chemotherapy. The samples were obtained from melanoma patients enrolled in CheckMate 064, an open-label, randomized phase II trial testing sequential checkpoint blockade. Tumor TCR sequencing used genomic DNA from formalin-fixed paraffin-embedded (FFPE) tissue samples. This clone occurred a few times. Its antigen specificity is not known. One base away there is no much larger clone; base qualities are not given.

The V and J genes are TRBV1 and TRBJ1-5; the table assigns TRBD1, which was not confirmed against the DNA. TRBV1 is tagged as a pseudogene. This material consisted of tumor tissue (inferred from file names), taken from a patient given nivolumab and ipilimumab in sequence. The sequence was obtained from a human donor with melanoma. Here is the DNA: TGCGCCAGCAGCCACAGGGTCACGGGCAATCAGCCCCAGCATTTT. Its translation reads: CASSHRVTGNQPQHF.